The 30 T cell receptor beta chains reported below all come from one sample, sequenced in a study of a mutant IDH1 vaccine in newly diagnosed glioma. Time point noted: week 23, last vaccination. Vaccinated patients received 300 ug of mutant IDH1 20-mer peptide per dose, with topical imiquimod. Profiled with immunoSEQ multiplex PCR; TCRdb holds only in-frame clones, not every one. The sample holds 43,000 or so clones, roughly 83% seen once. What these receptors recognize is not known. The input for sequencing was PBMCs, taken from a glioma patient whose treatment included an IDH1 peptide vaccine. Receptors were obtained from a woman aged 18-29 years with glioma. Some clones in this sample may be carry-over from other donors' samples.

This sequence joins TRBV7-2 and TRBJ1-3; no clear D gene. Germline V gene lookup returns CDR1 SGHTA and CDR2 FQGNSA. This CDR3 has 15 amino acids. V shed 1 base and J shed 0 bases, with 7 bases lying between them. CDR3 amino acids: CASSLEGDSGNTIYF. The DNA for the CDR3 is TGTGCCAGCAGCTTAGAAGGAGACTCTGGAAACACCATATATTTT.

This rearrangement joins TRBV4-1 to TRBJ2-7, with 7 bases lining up with TRBD2. With 1 base clipped from V and 6 bases from J, the junction kept 6 bases outside the gene matches. The CDR3 runs 14 residues. CDR1 is MGHRA, CDR2 YSYEKL, per germline. The CDR3 is CASSQVLAEPEQYF. In DNA, the CDR3 is TGCGCCAGCAGCCAAGTCCTAGCGGAGCCCGAGCAGTACTTC.

Here the CDR3 reads CASARRAGVGNEQFF. CDR3 DNA: TGTGCCAGCGCCCGGCGAGCGGGAGTAGGAAATGAGCAGTTCTTC. V usage is TRBV6-1 and J usage is TRBJ2-1; 8 nucleotides match TRBD2. The germline V gene has CDR1 MNHNS and CDR2 SASEGT. J lost 7 bases, V lost 8 bases, and 13 bases had no gene match. CDR3 length: 15 amino acids.

This chain links TRBV11-2 with TRBJ1-2; 9 bases agree with TRBD1. V dropped 6 bases and J dropped 10; count of bases not matched to a gene: 12. The CDR3 has 14 residues. The V gene's germline CDR1 is SGHAT and CDR2 FQNNGV. CDR3 in amino acids: CASSRELGQGPYTF. For the CDR3, the DNA is TGTGCCAGCAGTCGCGAGTTGGGACAGGGACCCTACACCTTC.

This chain links TRBV5-6 with TRBJ2-3; tentatively, D is TRBD1 (5 bases). V was clipped by 4 bases and J by 7 bases, with 13 bases between them. The CDR3 has 13 residues. CDR1 and CDR2 (germline): SGHDT, YYEEEE. The CDR3, as DNA: TGTGCCAGCAGCCCTGCTAAGGGGAATACGCAGTATTTT. As protein: CASSPAKGNTQYF.

The rearrangement uses TRBV19 and TRBJ1-1; tentatively, D is TRBD1 (6 bases). The CDR3 consists of 17 residues. V was clipped by 4 bases and J by 1 base, with 19 bases between them. Germline CDR1 and CDR2: LNHDA and SQIVND (reference sequence). The CDR3 DNA reads TGTGCCAGTAGTAAACAGGGTGCATCGGGACGGAACACTGAAGCTTTCTTT. Translated: CASSKQGASGRNTEAFF.

The CDR3 region is CASRGWTDTNTEAFF. In DNA form, the CDR3 reads TGTGCCAGCAGGGGATGGACAGACACGAACACTGAAGCTTTCTTT. V is TRBV7-9 and J is TRBJ1-1; possibly TRBD1 for D (6 bases). This CDR3 is 15 amino acids long. The germline V gene has CDR1 SEHNR and CDR2 FQNEAQ (reference sequence). V lost 6 bases to trimming and J lost 1 base, with 15 bases between them.

V is TRBV4-3 and J is TRBJ1-6; unclear D gene. The germline CDR1 and CDR2 sequences are LGHNA and YSLEER. With 0 bases removed from V and 5 bases from J, the gap between germline ends came to 8 bases. The CDR3 length is 15 residues. The chain's CDR3 is CASSQDLADNSPLHF. The CDR3 DNA reads TGCGCCAGCAGCCAAGATCTGGCGGATAATTCACCCCTCCACTTT.

The chain combines TRBV30 with TRBJ2-3, with 7 bases that match TRBD1. The V gene end was trimmed by 8 bases and the J gene end by 5 bases; junction bases not matched to a gene: 10. The germline CDR1 and CDR2 sequences are GTSNPN and SVGIG (reference sequence). CDR3 size: 13 residues. DNA for the CDR3: TGTGCCCTAACGACAGGGCCAATAGATACGCAGTATTTT. Translating gives CALTTGPIDTQYF.

This clone has just one count. The chain carries TRBV4-1 and TRBJ2-7; TRBD2 is a possible D gene (6 bases). V was shortened by 7 bases and J by 4 bases, with 20 bases between the two germline ends. Germline CDR1 and CDR2: MGHRA and YSYEKL. The CDR3 consists of 15 residues. The CDR3 here is CASMPGGLPSYEQYF. The CDR3 region has the DNA TGCGCCAGCATGCCCGGAGGGCTACCATCATACGAGCAGTACTTC.

V and J are TRBV6-5 and TRBJ2-2; 8 bases map to TRBD2. Germline V gene data show CDR1 as MNHEY and CDR2 as SVGAGI. J lost 5 bases, V lost 2 bases, and 7 bases had no gene match. The CDR3 totals 16 residues. CDR3 bases: TGTGCCAGCAGTTACCCAGCGGGGGCGAGAACCGGGGAGCTGTTTTTT. Translating it yields CASSYPAGARTGELFF.

The J gene is TRBJ2-1, the V gene TRBV7-2; D unresolved. CDR1 is SGHTA and CDR2 is FQGNSA in the germline V gene. Deletions cut 4 bases from V and 8 bases from J, with 9 bases between. The CDR3 has 12 amino acids. The CDR3 DNA follows: TGTGCCAGCAGCTCCGGCGCAGATGAGCAGTTCTTC. Translated: CASSSGADEQFF. Filled out from reference TRBV7-2 and TRBJ2-1, the complete variable domain reads GAGVSQSPSNKVTEKGKDVELRCDPISGHTALYWYRQSLGQGLEFLIYFQGNSAPDKSGLPSDRFSAERTGGSVSTLTIQRTQQEDSAVYLCASSSGADEQFFGPGTRLTVL.

The chain employs TRBV30 and TRBJ1-1, with no clear D. The V gene's germline CDR1 is GTSNPN and CDR2 SVGIG (reference sequence). This CDR3 region has 12 residues. CDR3 residues: CGLGGGLTEAFF. The CDR3 region has the DNA TGTGGCCTGGGAGGTGGGCTGACTGAAGCTTTCTTT.

This chain links TRBV13 with TRBJ2-1; 14 bases are shared with TRBD2. CDR1 and CDR2 from the germline V gene are PRHDT and FYEKMQ (reference sequence). CDR3 length equals 15 residues. The trim removed 5 bases at V and 6 bases at J, leaving 3 bases unmatched. CDR3 DNA: TGTGCCAGCAGCGTGGGACTAGCGGGGGTCAATGAGCAGTTCTTC. Amino acid sequence: CASSVGLAGVNEQFF.

The chain carries TRBV7-2 and TRBJ1-1; D call uncertain. CDR1 is SGHTA and CDR2 is FQGNSA in the germline V gene. Trimming cost V 5 bases and J 11 bases, with 21 bases left between them. CDR3 length equals 14 residues. In DNA form, the CDR3 reads TGTGCCAGCAGCCCCCCGAGTGGGCGGCTTGCCGCTTTCTTT. The encoded protein is CASSPPSGRLAAFF.

The rearrangement joins TRBV9 to TRBJ1-4; no definite D call. This CDR3 spans 15 amino acids. Germline lookup yields CDR1 SGDLS and CDR2 YYNGEE. The V and J ends lost 3 bases and 8 bases respectively, with 17 bases between them. The CDR3 DNA follows: TGTGCCAGCAGCGCCTTGACCTTACCGGGGGAAAAACTGTTTTTT. Protein: CASSALTLPGEKLFF.

This rearrangement joins TRBV29-1 to TRBJ1-2; D is possibly TRBD1 (5 bases). The CDR3 contains 12 residues. The germline gives CDR1 SQVTM, CDR2 ANQGSEA. Trimming removed 7 bases at V and 7 bases at J, with 16 bases between. The CDR3 DNA follows: TGCAGCGCAGAAGGAGGGGCTCGTGGCTACACCTTC. Translated, it gives CSAEGGARGYTF. Full variable domain (remainder filled in from reference TRBV29-1 and TRBJ1-2): SAVISQKPSRDICQRGTSLTIQCQVDSQVTMMFWYRQQPGQSLTLIATANQGSEATYESGFVIDKFPISRPNLTFSTLTVSNMSPEDSSIYLCSAEGGARGYTFGSGTRLTVV.

V is TRBV6-1 and J is TRBJ1-1; D remains unclear. The CDR3 spans 16 residues. Between the trimmed V and J ends, which lost 0 bases and 4 bases, there was a span of 15 bases. Germline V lookup: CDR1 MNHNS, CDR2 SASEGT. The CDR3 region is CASSEANVVPGTEAFF. CDR3 bases: TGTGCCAGCAGTGAAGCAAATGTAGTCCCGGGCACTGAAGCTTTCTTT.

The chain joins TRBV5-6 to TRBJ1-1, with D perhaps matching TRBD1 (6 bases). Germline V gene data show CDR1 as SGHDT and CDR2 as YYEEEE. The CDR3 length is 14 residues. V lost 4 bases and J lost 4, with 14 bases in between. The chain's CDR3 is CASSHRVGGTEAFF. The CDR3 coding sequence is TGTGCCAGCAGCCACAGGGTGGGGGGCACTGAAGCTTTCTTT. Full variable domain (missing parts from reference TRBV5-6 and TRBJ1-1): DAGVTQSPTHLIKTRGQQVTLRCSPKSGHDTVSWYQQALGQGPQFIFQYYEEEERQRGNFPDRFSGHQFPNYSSELNVNALLLGDSALYLCASSHRVGGTEAFFGQGTRLTVV.

Only a few counts were recorded for this clone. The chain uses TRBV5-1 and TRBJ1-4, with D hard to call. The CDR3 runs 14 residues. Germline V gene data show CDR1 as SGHRS and CDR2 as YFSETQ. Trimming removed 2 bases from V and 7 bases from J, with 12 bases in between. The CDR3: CASSLQTRGEKLFF. In nucleotides, the CDR3 is TGCGCCAGCAGCTTACAGACTCGGGGTGAAAAACTGTTTTTT.

This sequence joins TRBV6-5 and TRBJ2-7, with D perhaps matching TRBD1 or TRBD2 (5 bases each). Trimming removed 6 bases from V and 3 bases from J, with 12 bases in between. The CDR3 is 13 amino acids. Looked up from germline, CDR1 is MNHEY and CDR2 is SVGAGI. This CDR3 reads CASSGQGDYEQYF. As DNA, the CDR3 is TGTGCCAGCAGCGGGCAGGGAGACTACGAGCAGTACTTC.

The chain's CDR3 is CASSSTAGNYGYTF. For the CDR3, the DNA is TGTGCCAGCAGCTCTACAGCGGGTAACTATGGCTACACCTTC. V usage is TRBV9 and J usage is TRBJ1-2; unclear D gene. CDR3 length: 14 amino acids. The germline CDR1 and CDR2 sequences are SGDLS and YYNGEE. V lost 4 bases and J lost 1, with 11 bases in between. Combining the CDR3 with reference TRBV9 and TRBJ1-2 gives the whole variable domain DSGVTQTPKHLITATGQRVTLRCSPRSGDLSVYWYQQSLDQGLQFLIQYYNGEERAKGNILERFSAQQFPDLHSELNLSSLELGDSALYFCASSSTAGNYGYTFGSGTRLTVV.

The chain employs TRBV5-4 and TRBJ2-2; no clear D gene. Germline V gene data show CDR1 as SGHNT and CDR2 as YYREEE (reference sequence). This CDR3 is 17 amino acids long. Trimming stripped 3 bases from V and 6 bases from J, with 21 bases between. The CDR3 DNA reads as TGTGCCAGCAGCTCTGGAAGATACCAGACCCGGGCCGGGGAGCTGTTTTTT. Amino acid sequence: CASSSGRYQTRAGELFF.

This clone turned up a few times. CDR3 bases: TGCGCCAGCAGCCAGGACAGCCCCCGACAGCCCCAGCATTTT. Its protein is CASSQDSPRQPQHF. The chain employs TRBV5-1 and TRBJ1-5; D is possibly TRBD1 (6 bases). Trimming took 4 bases from V and 7 from J, leaving 15 bases between them. Germline-derived CDR1 and CDR2 are SGHRS and YFSETQ. This CDR3 has 14 amino acids. The entire variable domain, with the rest obtained from reference TRBV5-1 and TRBJ1-5, is as follows: KAGVTQTPRYLIKTRGQQVTLSCSPISGHRSVSWYQQTPGQGLQFLFEYFSETQRNKGNFPGRFSGRQFSNSRSEMNVSTLELGDSALYLCASSQDSPRQPQHFGDGTRLSIL.

The V gene is TRBV4-2, the J gene TRBJ2-1, with D perhaps assigned TRBD1 or TRBD2 (5 bases each). Germline lookup yields CDR1 LGHNA and CDR2 YNFKEQ. Between the trimmed V and J ends, which lost 4 bases and 5 bases, there was a span of 15 bases. The CDR3 covers 15 residues. CDR3 in DNA: TGTGCCAGCAGCCCTCTAGCTGGGGCAAACAATGAGCAGTTCTTC. This encodes CASSPLAGANNEQFF.

This sequence joins TRBV27 and TRBJ1-5; TRBD1 matches 9 bases. This CDR3 is 17 amino acids long. Germline V gene lookup returns CDR1 MNHEY and CDR2 SMNVEV (reference sequence). V trimming: 4 bases; J trimming: 4 bases; junction bases outside the gene matches: 11. This chain's CDR3 is CASSYTGGAGSNQPQHF. The CDR3, as DNA: TGTGCCAGCAGTTATACAGGGGGCGCAGGTTCAAATCAGCCCCAGCATTTT.

The chain links TRBV19 to TRBJ2-3, with D tentatively TRBD2 (6 bases). This CDR3 is 15 amino acids long. Trimming removed 4 bases at V and 5 bases at J, with 16 bases between. CDR1 and CDR2 from the germline V gene are LNHDA and SQIVND (reference sequence). CDR3 in amino acids: CASSNISGRVDTQYF. The CDR3 nucleotides are TGTGCCAGTAGTAACATCTCCGGGAGAGTAGATACGCAGTATTTT.

The chain combines TRBV30 with TRBJ1-2, with D possibly being TRBD1 (5 bases). The CDR3 spans 14 residues. The germline CDR1 and CDR2 sequences are GTSNPN and SVGIG (reference sequence). The germline V and J ends were trimmed by 0 bases and 5 bases, with 13 bases remaining between them. CDR3 protein: CAWSVSGKGYGYTF. The CDR3 DNA sequence: TGTGCCTGGAGTGTATCAGGGAAGGGGTATGGCTACACCTTC.

CDR3 protein: CASGPTGARSTEAFF. CDR3 nucleotide sequence: TGTGCTAGTGGGCCCACAGGGGCCCGTTCCACTGAAGCTTTCTTT. This chain connects TRBV12-5 to TRBJ1-1; 7 bases are a match to TRBD1. This CDR3 contains 15 residues. V shed 6 bases and J 4 bases; nucleotides not matched to a gene: 11. Per germline, CDR1 LGHNT and CDR2 FRNRAP.

The J gene is TRBJ1-4, the V gene TRBV6-6; D gene unclear. Trimming removed 0 bases at V and 3 bases at J, with 11 bases between. Germline CDR1 reads MNHNY; CDR2 reads SVGAGI (reference sequence). The CDR3 has 16 residues. CDR3 DNA: TGTGCCAGCAGTTACTCGGCAGAGCCGGCTAATGAAAAACTGTTTTTT. Its protein product is CASSYSAEPANEKLFF.